A selection of T cell receptor beta chains follows, all from one sample in a study of blood T cell repertoires in COVID-19. Here immunoSEQ multiplex PCR was the method, and the copy in TCRdb shows in-frame clones only, minus some. The sample holds 150,000 to 200,000 clones, just under 80% seen once. The sequenced material came from peripheral blood. These receptors were taken from a woman aged 80 or over with acute or convalescent COVID-19. Each CDR3 is given with its conserved first and last residue. A D gene is named only where the DNA matches it firmly. Size is omitted from some rows. Given values are once, few, many or a class for expanded clones.

V gene: TRBV30
D gene: TRBD1
clone size: .
J gene: TRBJ1-5
CDR3 protein: CAWGGTGNQPQHF
CDR3 DNA: TGTGCCTGGGGGGGGACAGGCAATCAGCCCCAGCATTTT

V gene: TRBV3-1/TRBV3-2
D gene: .
clone size: .
J gene: TRBJ2-3
CDR3 protein: CASSQAGTDTQYF
CDR3 DNA: TGTGCCAGCAGCCAAGCGGGCACAGATACGCAGTATTTT

V gene: TRBV29-1
D gene: .
clone size: .
J gene: TRBJ2-5
CDR3 protein: CSATRGPSETQYF
CDR3 DNA: TGCAGCGCCACCAGGGGTCCCTCGGAGACCCAGTACTTC

V gene: TRBV11-2
D gene: .
clone size: once
J gene: TRBJ2-1
CDR3 protein: CASSLVWENEQFF
CDR3 DNA: TGTGCCAGCAGCTTAGTCTGGGAGAATGAGCAGTTCTTC

V gene: TRBV7-6
D gene: .
clone size: .
J gene: TRBJ2-6
CDR3 protein: CASSSYLNGETGANVLTF
CDR3 DNA: TGTGCCAGCAGCTCCTACCTAAACGGGGAAACTGGGGCCAACGTCCTGACTTTC

V gene: TRBV2
D gene: .
clone size: .
J gene: TRBJ1-6
CDR3 protein: CASSVGGGARNSPLHF
CDR3 DNA: TGTGCCAGCAGTGTCGGTGGGGGGGCAAGGAATTCACCCCTCCACTTT

V gene: TRBV5-1
D gene: TRBD1
clone size: .
J gene: TRBJ2-5
CDR3 protein: CASSPGQGGETQYF
CDR3 DNA: TGCGCCAGCAGCCCGGGACAGGGCGGAGAGACCCAGTACTTC

V gene: TRBV11-3
D gene: .
clone size: once
J gene: TRBJ2-1
CDR3 protein: CASSLSGLLNNEQFF
CDR3 DNA: TGTGCCAGCAGCTTATCGGGACTTCTTAACAATGAGCAGTTCTTC

V gene: TRBV28
D gene: .
clone size: .
J gene: TRBJ1-1
CDR3 protein: CASNPTGHTEAFF
CDR3 DNA: TGTGCCAGCAACCCAACAGGGCACACTGAAGCTTTCTTT

V gene: TRBV18
D gene: TRBD1
clone size: .
J gene: TRBJ1-1
CDR3 protein: CASSPDTGATEAFF
CDR3 DNA: TGTGCCAGCTCACCGGATACAGGGGCGACTGAAGCTTTCTTT

V gene: TRBV27
D gene: .
clone size: once
J gene: TRBJ2-7
CDR3 protein: CASKGQNLYEQYF
CDR3 DNA: TGTGCCAGCAAGGGGCAGAACCTCTACGAGCAGTACTTC

V gene: TRBV5-1
D gene: TRBD1
clone size: .
J gene: TRBJ2-1
CDR3 protein: CASSLPGTANNEQFF
CDR3 DNA: TGCGCCAGCAGCTTGCCCGGGACAGCAAACAATGAGCAGTTCTTC

V gene: TRBV4-1
D gene: TRBD1
clone size: .
J gene: TRBJ2-7
CDR3 protein: CASSQGPPGQGLVYEQYF
CDR3 DNA: TGCGCCAGCAGCCAAGGGCCCCCCGGACAGGGGTTGGTGTACGAGCAGTACTTC

V gene: TRBV18
D gene: TRBD1
clone size: .
J gene: TRBJ1-5
CDR3 protein: CASSPQALTGGIGNQPQHF
CDR3 DNA: TGTGCCAGCTCACCACAAGCATTGACAGGGGGAATCGGCAATCAGCCCCAGCATTTT

V gene: TRBV5-1
D gene: .
clone size: .
J gene: TRBJ1-4
CDR3 protein: CASSLLEDNEKLFF
CDR3 DNA: TGCGCCAGCAGCTTGTTAGAAGATAATGAAAAACTGTTTTTT

V gene: TRBV7-9
D gene: TRBD2
clone size: .
J gene: TRBJ2-2
CDR3 protein: CASSLGTSGTNTGELFF
CDR3 DNA: TGTGCCAGCAGCCTGGGGACTAGCGGAACGAACACCGGGGAGCTGTTTTTT

V gene: TRBV12-3/TRBV12-4
D gene: TRBD1
clone size: .
J gene: TRBJ1-2
CDR3 protein: CASSAPGGRGYTF
CDR3 DNA: TGTGCCAGCAGTGCTCCAGGGGGCCGAGGCTACACCTTC

V gene: TRBV5-1
D gene: .
clone size: .
J gene: TRBJ1-2
CDR3 protein: CASSSSTTNYGYTF
CDR3 DNA: TGCGCCAGCAGCTCTTCGACAACTAACTATGGCTACACCTTC

V gene: TRBV11-2
D gene: .
clone size: .
J gene: TRBJ2-7
CDR3 protein: CASSRQESYEQYF
CDR3 DNA: TGTGCCAGCAGCCGACAGGAGTCTTACGAGCAGTACTTC

V gene: TRBV20-1
D gene: .
clone size: many
J gene: TRBJ1-5
CDR3 protein: CSASPGKQPQHF
CDR3 DNA: TGCAGTGCTAGTCCGGGAAAACAGCCCCAGCATTTT

V gene: TRBV7-9
D gene: TRBD1
clone size: .
J gene: TRBJ1-2
CDR3 protein: CASSSRDSVGYTF
CDR3 DNA: TGTGCCAGCAGTAGCCGGGACAGCGTGGGCTACACCTTC

V gene: TRBV5-1
D gene: TRBD1
clone size: .
J gene: TRBJ2-7
CDR3 protein: CASSTAGQGASEQYF
CDR3 DNA: TGCGCCAGCAGCACGGCTGGACAGGGGGCCAGTGAGCAGTACTTC